The T cell receptor beta chain under discussion was sequenced for a study of technical replicates of blood from several donors. The V gene's germline CDR1 is SNHLY and CDR2 FYNNEI. V shed 0 bases and J 3 bases; nucleotides not matched to a gene: 2. CDR3 length: 17 residues. Generated by immunoSEQ multiplex PCR, the TCRdb table keeps only in-frame clones and is missing some. The data contain about 88,000 clones, over 90% of them singletons. The sample comprised T cells isolated from PBMCs. The V call is TRBV2, the J call TRBJ2-2; 12 nucleotides match TRBD2. This TCR was sampled from a human donor in good health. The CDR3 sequence is CASSEATSGSYTGELFF. CDR3 in DNA: TGTGCCAGCAGTGAAGCGACTAGCGGGAGCTACACCGGGGAGCTGTTTTTT.